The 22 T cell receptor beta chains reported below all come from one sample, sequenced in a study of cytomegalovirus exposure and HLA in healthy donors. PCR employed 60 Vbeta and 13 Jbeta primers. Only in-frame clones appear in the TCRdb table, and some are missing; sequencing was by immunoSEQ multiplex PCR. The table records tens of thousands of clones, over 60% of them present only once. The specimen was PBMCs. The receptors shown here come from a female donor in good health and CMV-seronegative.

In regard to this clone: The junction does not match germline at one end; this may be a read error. CDR3: CSSSFFRDRGSTEAFF. CDR3 nucleotide sequence: TGTTCCAGCAGCTTTTTTAGGGACAGGGGGTCCACTGAAGCTTTCTTT. The chain has TRBV7-9 and TRBJ1-1; 11 bases are a match to TRBD1. Per germline, CDR1 SEHNR and CDR2 FQNEAQ (reference sequence). This CDR3 comprises 16 residues.

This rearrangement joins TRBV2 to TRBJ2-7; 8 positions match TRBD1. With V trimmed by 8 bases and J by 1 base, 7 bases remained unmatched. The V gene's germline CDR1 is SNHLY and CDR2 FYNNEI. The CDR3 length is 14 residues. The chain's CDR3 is CASLGQVYSYEQYF. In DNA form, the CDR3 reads TGTGCCAGCCTGGGACAGGTATATTCCTACGAGCAGTACTTC.

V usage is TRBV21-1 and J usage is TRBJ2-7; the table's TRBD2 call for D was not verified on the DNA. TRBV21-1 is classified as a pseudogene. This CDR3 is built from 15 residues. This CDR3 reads CASSPGGELFFEQYF. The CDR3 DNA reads TGTGCCAGCAGCCCAGGAGGGGAGCTTTTTTTCGAGCAGTACTTC.

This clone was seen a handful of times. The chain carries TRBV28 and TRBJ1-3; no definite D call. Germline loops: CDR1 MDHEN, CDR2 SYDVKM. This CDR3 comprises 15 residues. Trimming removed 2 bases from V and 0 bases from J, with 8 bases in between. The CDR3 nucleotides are TGTGCCAGCAGTTTAATAGCAAGCTCTGGAAACACCATATATTTT. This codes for CASSLIASSGNTIYF.

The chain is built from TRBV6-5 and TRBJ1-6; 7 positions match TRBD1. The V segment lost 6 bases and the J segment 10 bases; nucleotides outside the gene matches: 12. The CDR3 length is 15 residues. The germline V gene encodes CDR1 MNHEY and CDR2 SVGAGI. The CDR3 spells CASRPGQVPRSPLHF. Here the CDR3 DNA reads TGTGCCAGCAGACCCGGACAGGTCCCAAGATCACCCCTCCACTTT.

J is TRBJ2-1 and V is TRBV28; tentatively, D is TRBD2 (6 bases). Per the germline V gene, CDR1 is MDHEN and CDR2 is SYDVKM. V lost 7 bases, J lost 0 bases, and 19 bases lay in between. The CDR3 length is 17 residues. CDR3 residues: CASTSAGLPSSYNEQFF. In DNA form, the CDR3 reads TGTGCCAGCACTTCGGCGGGACTGCCTAGCTCCTACAATGAGCAGTTCTTC.

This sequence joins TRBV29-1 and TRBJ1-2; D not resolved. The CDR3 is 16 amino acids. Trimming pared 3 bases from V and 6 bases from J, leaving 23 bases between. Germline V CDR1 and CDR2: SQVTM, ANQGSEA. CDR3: CSVDPLTARGVDGYTF. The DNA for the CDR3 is TGCAGCGTTGATCCCCTCACGGCGCGGGGAGTGGATGGCTACACCTTC.

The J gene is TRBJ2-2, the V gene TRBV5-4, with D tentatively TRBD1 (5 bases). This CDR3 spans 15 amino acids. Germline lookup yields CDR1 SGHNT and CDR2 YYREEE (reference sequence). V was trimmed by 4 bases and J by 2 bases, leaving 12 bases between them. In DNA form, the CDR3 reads TGTGCCAGCAGCCCCACCGGACAAAACACCGGGGAGCTGTTTTTT. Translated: CASSPTGQNTGELFF.

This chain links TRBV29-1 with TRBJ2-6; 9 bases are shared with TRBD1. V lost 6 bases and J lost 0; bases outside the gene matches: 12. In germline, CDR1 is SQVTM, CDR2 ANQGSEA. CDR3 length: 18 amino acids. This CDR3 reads CSVGSEDRGSSGANVLTF. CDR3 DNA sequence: TGCAGCGTCGGATCAGAGGACAGGGGAAGCTCTGGGGCCAACGTCCTGACTTTC.

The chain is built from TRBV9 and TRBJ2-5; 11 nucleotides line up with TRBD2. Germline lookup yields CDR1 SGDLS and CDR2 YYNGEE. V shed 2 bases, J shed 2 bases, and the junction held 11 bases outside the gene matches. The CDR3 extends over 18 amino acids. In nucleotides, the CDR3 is TGTGCCAGCAGCGTGGACAGGGAACTAGCGGGGGCTCAAGAGACCCAGTACTTC. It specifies CASSVDRELAGAQETQYF.

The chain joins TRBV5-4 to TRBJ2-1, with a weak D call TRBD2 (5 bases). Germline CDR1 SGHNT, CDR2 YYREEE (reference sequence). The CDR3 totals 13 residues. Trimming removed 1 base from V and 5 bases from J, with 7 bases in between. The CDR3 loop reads CASSLIGDNEQFF. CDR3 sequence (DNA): TGTGCCAGCAGCTTGATCGGGGACAATGAGCAGTTCTTC.

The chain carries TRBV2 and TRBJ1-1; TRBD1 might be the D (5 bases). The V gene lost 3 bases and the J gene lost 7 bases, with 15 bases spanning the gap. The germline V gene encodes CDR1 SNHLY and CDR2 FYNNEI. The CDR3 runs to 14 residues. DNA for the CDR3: TGTGCCAGCAGTGACCCCAGGGACGGGGGTGAAGCTTTCTTT. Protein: CASSDPRDGGEAFF. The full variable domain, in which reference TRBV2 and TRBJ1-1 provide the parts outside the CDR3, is EPEVTQTPSHQVTQMGQEVILRCVPISNHLYFYWYRQILGQKVEFLVSFYNNEISEKSEIFDDQFSVERPDGSNFTLKIRSTKLEDSAMYFCASSDPRDGGEAFFGQGTRLTVV.

The CDR3 is CASSTQGDTEAFF. The DNA of the CDR3 is TGCGCCAGCAGCACTCAGGGGGACACTGAAGCTTTCTTT. This chain joins TRBV5-1 and TRBJ1-1; 7 bases line up with TRBD1. CDR3 length: 13 amino acids. Trimming cost V 4 bases and J 3 bases; bases outside gene matches: 3. Germline CDR1 SGHRS, CDR2 YFSETQ.

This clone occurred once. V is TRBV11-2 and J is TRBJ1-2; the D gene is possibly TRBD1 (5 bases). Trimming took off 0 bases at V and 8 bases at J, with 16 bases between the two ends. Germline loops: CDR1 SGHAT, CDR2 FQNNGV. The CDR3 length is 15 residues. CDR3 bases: TGTGCCAGCAGCTTAGATCAGGGTGCAGGTTTCGGCTACACCTTC. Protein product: CASSLDQGAGFGYTF.

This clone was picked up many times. The CDR3 loop reads CASSLATSQETQYF. As DNA, the CDR3 is TGTGCCAGCAGCTTGGCGACATCTCAAGAGACCCAGTACTTC. The chain links TRBV5-4 to TRBJ2-5; D gene ambiguous. This CDR3 region has 14 residues. Germline V gene sequence: CDR1 SGHNT, CDR2 YYREEE (reference sequence). Between the trimmed V and J ends, which lost 0 bases and 2 bases, there was a span of 8 bases.

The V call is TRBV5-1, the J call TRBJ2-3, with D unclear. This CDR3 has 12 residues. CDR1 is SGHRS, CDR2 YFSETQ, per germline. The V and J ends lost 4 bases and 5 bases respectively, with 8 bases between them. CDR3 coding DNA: TGCGCCAGCAGCGTAACTGGAGATACGCAGTATTTT. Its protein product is CASSVTGDTQYF.

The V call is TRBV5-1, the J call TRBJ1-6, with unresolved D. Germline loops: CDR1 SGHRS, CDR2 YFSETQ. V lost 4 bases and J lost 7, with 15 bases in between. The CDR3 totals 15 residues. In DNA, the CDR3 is TGCGCCAGCAGCCCCCTGAGGGTTGGGAATTCACCCCTCCACTTT. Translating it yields CASSPLRVGNSPLHF.

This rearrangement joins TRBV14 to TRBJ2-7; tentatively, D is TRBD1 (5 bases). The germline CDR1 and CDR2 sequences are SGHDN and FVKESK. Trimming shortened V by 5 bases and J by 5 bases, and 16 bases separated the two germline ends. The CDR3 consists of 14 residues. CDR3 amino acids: CASSEIREGDEQYF. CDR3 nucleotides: TGTGCCAGCAGCGAGATTCGAGAAGGGGACGAGCAGTACTTC.

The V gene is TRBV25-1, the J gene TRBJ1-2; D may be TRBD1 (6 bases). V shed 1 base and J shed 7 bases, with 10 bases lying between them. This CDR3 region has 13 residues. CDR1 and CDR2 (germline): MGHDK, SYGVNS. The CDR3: CASSELAGAGYTF. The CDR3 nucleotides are TGTGCCAGCAGTGAATTGGCAGGGGCTGGCTACACCTTC.

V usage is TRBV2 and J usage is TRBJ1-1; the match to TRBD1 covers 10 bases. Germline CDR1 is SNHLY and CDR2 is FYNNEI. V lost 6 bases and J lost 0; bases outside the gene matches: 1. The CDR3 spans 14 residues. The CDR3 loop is CASRTGGVNTEAFF. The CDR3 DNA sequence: TGTGCCAGCAGGACAGGGGGCGTGAACACTGAAGCTTTCTTT.

CDR3 residues: CASSQDRTGYSYEQYF. In DNA form, the CDR3 reads TGCGCCAGCAGCCAAGATAGGACAGGCTACTCCTACGAGCAGTACTTC. The rearrangement links TRBV4-3 to TRBJ2-7; 7 bases match TRBD1. J was trimmed by 0 bases and V by 0 bases; bases with no gene match: 5. The germline gives CDR1 LGHNA, CDR2 YSLEER. CDR3 size: 16 residues.

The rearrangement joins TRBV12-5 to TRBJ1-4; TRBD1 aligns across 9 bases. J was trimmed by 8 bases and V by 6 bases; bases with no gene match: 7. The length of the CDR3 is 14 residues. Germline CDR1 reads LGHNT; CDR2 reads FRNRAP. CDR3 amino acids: CASGPGTGLEKLFF. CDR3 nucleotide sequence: TGTGCTAGTGGCCCCGGGACAGGGTTGGAAAAACTGTTTTTT.